This T cell receptor (beta chain) was sequenced during a study of regulatory T cells in long-lasting Graves disease. This clonotype was picked up many times. Its antigen is unknown. Time point specified: persistent/refractory GD, antithyroid drugs over 5 years with positive TRAb. With RNA extracted from PBMCs as input, the TCR library was made. In this cohort, patients came from an endocrinology department located in Xi'an, China. The study's findings and limits: Whereas about a thousand public clonotypes were shared by new patients, persistent patients shared more, at under 3,000. Persistent-disease Graves' patients showed less TCR diversity than new cases.

Construction of TCR beta libraries relied on iRepertoire HTBI primers and on Arm-PCR targeting CDR3 regions. TCRdb recomputed calls from the multiplex PCR reads with MiXCR, one row per CDR3 protein. This sample has 300,000 to 350,000 distinct CDR3 sequences, with around 20% found just once. Sequenced material: peripheral blood mononuclear cells (PBMCs), taken when the disease was refractory, from a patient treated with antithyroid drugs. This sequence was found in a female donor with Graves disease.

Written as DNA, the CDR3 is TGTGCCAGCAGCTCGGGACAGGGGGCGTCAGAGACCCAGTACTTC. Its protein product is CASSSGQGASETQYF. The rearrangement uses TRBV28 and TRBJ2-5, with TRBD1 identical over 12 bases. CDR3 length: 15 residues. V lost 6 bases and J lost 4; bases outside the gene matches: 6. Germline values: CDR1 MDHEN, CDR2 SYDVKM.